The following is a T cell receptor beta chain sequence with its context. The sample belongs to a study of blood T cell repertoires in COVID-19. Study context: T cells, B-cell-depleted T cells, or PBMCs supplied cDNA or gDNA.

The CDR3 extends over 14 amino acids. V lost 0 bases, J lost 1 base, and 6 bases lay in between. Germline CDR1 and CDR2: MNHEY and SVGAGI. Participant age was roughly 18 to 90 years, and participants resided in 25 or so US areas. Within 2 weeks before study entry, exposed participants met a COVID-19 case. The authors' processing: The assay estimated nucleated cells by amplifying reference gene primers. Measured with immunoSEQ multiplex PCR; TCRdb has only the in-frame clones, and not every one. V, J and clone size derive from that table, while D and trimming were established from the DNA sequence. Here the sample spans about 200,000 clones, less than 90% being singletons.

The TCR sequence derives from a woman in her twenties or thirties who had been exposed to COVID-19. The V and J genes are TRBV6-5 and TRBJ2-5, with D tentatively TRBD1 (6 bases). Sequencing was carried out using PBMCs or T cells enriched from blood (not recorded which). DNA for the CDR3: TGTGCCAGCAGTTACTCGGACAGCCAAGAGACCCAGTACTTC. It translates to CASSYSDSQETQYF.